This T cell receptor (beta chain) derives from a study of human T cells and chemical hapten exposure. Background on the study: Women made up most patients, who had alopecia areata, totalis or universalis.

Worth noting for this clonotype: The antigen is unknown.

Germline V gene data show CDR1 as SGHRS and CDR2 as YFSETQ. The CDR3 is 16 amino acids. V dropped 0 bases and J dropped 3 bases, with 12 bases sitting between them. Source study methods: The number of TCRs in each sample had a median of about 95,000 and spanned roughly 23,224 to 700,000. Using its own MiXCR run on the RACE reads, TCRdb lists one record per CDR3 protein. The V and J calls were determined by TCRdb, not by the authors. The table has 75,000 to 90,000 distinct CDR3 sequences, about 10% seen once. Notes on the study in general: Because they had alopecia, donors may respond immunologically unlike healthy people. TCRs whose frequency exceeded 1 in 1000 remained the same following DPC sensitization.

Time point specified: patch test 2, 6 weeks after DPC sensitization. Noted treatment: therapeutic diphenylcyclopropenone sensitization with weekly scalp DPC. The rearrangement joins TRBV5-1 to TRBJ2-2; tentatively, D is TRBD1 or TRBD2 (5 bases each). This TCR was sampled from a woman aged 45-65 years with alopecia areata. Some clones in this sample may be carry-over from other donors' samples. Sequencing used whole blood, obtained in connection with sensitization to the hapten diphenylcyclopropenone (DPC). DNA of the CDR3: TGCGCCAGCAGCTTGGCCGGGGCAGATTACACCGGGGAGCTGTTTTTT. This encodes CASSLAGADYTGELFF. The variable domain in full, with the rest retrieved from reference TRBV5-1 and TRBJ2-2, is KAGVTQTPRYLIKTRGQQVTLSCSPISGHRSVSWYQQTPGQGLQFLFEYFSETQRNKGNFPGRFSGRQFSNSRSEMNVSTLELGDSALYLCASSLAGADYTGELFFGEGSRLTVL.